These 20 T cell receptor beta chains originate from one sample sequenced in a study of PD-L1 blockade in urothelial cancer. Time point specified: pretreatment peripheral blood. The table came from immunoSEQ multiplex PCR; TCRdb's copy has only in-frame clones and leaves some out. The table records 95,000 or so clones, roughly 91% of them present only once. The source material was PBMCs, sampled around atezolizumab (anti-PD-L1) treatment. The receptor set was obtained from a man in his 60s with urothelial cancer.

The chain couples TRBV19 to TRBJ1-5, with 8 bases that match TRBD1. Trimming cost V 5 bases and J 2 bases; bases outside gene matches: 5. The CDR3 consists of 15 residues. Germline V lookup: CDR1 LNHDA, CDR2 SQIVND (reference sequence). The CDR3: CASSQSTGGNQPQHF. The CDR3 region has the DNA TGTGCCAGTAGTCAATCGACAGGGGGCAATCAGCCCCAGCATTTT.

The rearrangement links TRBV4-1 to TRBJ1-1; perhaps TRBD1 as D (6 bases). CDR1 and CDR2 (germline): MGHRA, YSYEKL. The V end was cut by 1 base, the J end by 1 base, with 13 bases between. The CDR3 spans 16 residues. This CDR3 is CASSQGLRGQNTEAFF. CDR3 sequence (DNA): TGCGCCAGCAGCCAAGGGCTCAGGGGTCAGAACACTGAAGCTTTCTTT.

This chain uses TRBV28 with TRBJ1-2, with a tentative D call TRBD1 (5 bases). The germline CDR1 and CDR2 sequences are MDHEN and SYDVKM. The CDR3 extends over 18 amino acids. V lost 10 bases, J lost 5 bases, and 32 bases lay in between. The chain's CDR3 is CATTPSDRNWAMGYGYTF. The CDR3 coding sequence is TGTGCCACAACCCCCTCCGACAGAAATTGGGCTATGGGGTATGGCTACACCTTC.

The CDR3 nucleotides read TGTGCCAGCAGTAGACCCGGCAGGGCCTACGAGCAGTACTTC. This sequence encodes CASSRPGRAYEQYF. The rearrangement uses TRBV6-5 and TRBJ2-7, with D maybe TRBD1 (5 bases). V dropped 5 bases and J dropped 2 bases, with 13 bases sitting between them. The CDR3 loop spans 14 amino acids. The germline gives CDR1 MNHEY, CDR2 SVGAGI.

The chain is built from TRBV5-4 and TRBJ2-7, with 11 bases that match TRBD1. Trimming at V came to 0 bases and at J to 3 bases, leaving 5 bases not matched to a gene. CDR1 is SGHNT and CDR2 is YYREEE in the germline V gene (reference sequence). The CDR3 is 16 amino acids. This CDR3 is CASSLEDRGPLYEQYF. CDR3 sequence (DNA): TGTGCCAGCAGCTTGGAGGACAGGGGGCCCCTCTACGAGCAGTACTTC.

The gene calls are TRBV5-4 and TRBJ2-5; a weak D match, TRBD2 (6 bases). Germline assignment: CDR1 SGHNT and CDR2 YYREEE (reference sequence). The CDR3 consists of 15 residues. Deletions cut 0 bases from V and 5 bases from J, with 14 bases between. The CDR3 reads CASSLEDGRGETQYF. CDR3 DNA: TGTGCCAGCAGCTTGGAGGACGGGAGAGGGGAGACCCAGTACTTC. Drawing the rest from reference TRBV5-4 and TRBJ2-5, the complete variable domain is ETGVTQSPTHLIKTRGQQVTLRCSSQSGHNTVSWYQQALGQGPQFIFQYYREEENGRGNFPPRFSGLQFPNYSSELNVNALELDDSALYLCASSLEDGRGETQYFGPGTRLLVL.

This clone was recorded only once. This chain links TRBV20-1 with TRBJ1-1; no clear D gene. The CDR3 has 11 amino acids. The V end was cut by 5 bases, the J end by 7 bases, with 11 bases between. Per germline, CDR1 DFQATT and CDR2 SNEGSKA (reference sequence). This CDR3 reads CSARRGIEAFF. CDR3 in DNA: TGCAGTGCTCGGCGGGGTATTGAAGCTTTCTTT.

This chain joins TRBV7-2 and TRBJ2-7; D is uncertain. Trimming cost V 1 base and J 7 bases, with 11 bases left between them. The germline gives CDR1 SGHTA, CDR2 FQGNSA. The CDR3 contains 13 residues. CDR3: CASSLGWLQEQYF. The CDR3 DNA sequence: TGTGCCAGCAGCTTAGGATGGCTACAGGAGCAGTACTTC.

A word on this clone: The junction and the germline gene differ at one end; a read error may be behind it. J is TRBJ2-1 and V is TRBV11-2; 15 bases align to TRBD2. CDR3 length equals 15 residues. The germline gives CDR1 SGHAT, CDR2 FQNNGV. CDR3 DNA sequence: TGTGCCAGCAGCTTACTGGGACTAGCGGGGGGTGAGGAGTTCTTC. Protein product: CASSLLGLAGGEEFF.

This chain joins TRBV29-1 and TRBJ1-1; 8 bases line up with TRBD1. Germline values: CDR1 SQVTM, CDR2 ANQGSEA. This CDR3 comprises 10 residues. V gave up 6 bases and J gave up 6 bases; unmatched junction bases: 0. The CDR3 reads CSVGQAEAFF. CDR3 bases: TGCAGCGTGGGACAGGCTGAAGCTTTCTTT.

The chain has TRBV16 and TRBJ2-4; maybe TRBD1 (6 bases). V lost 4 bases to trimming and J lost 0 bases, with 13 bases between them. Germline-derived CDR1 and CDR2 are KGHSY and FQNENV. The CDR3 covers 16 residues. CDR3 loop: CASSPQGGLAKNIQYF. For the CDR3, the DNA is TGTGCCAGCAGCCCACAGGGCGGATTAGCCAAAAACATTCAGTACTTC. Using reference TRBV16 and TRBJ2-4 for the parts outside the CDR3, the full variable domain is GEEVAQTPKHLVRGEGQKAKLYCAPIKGHSYVFWYQQVLKNEFKFLISFQNENVFDETGMPKERFSAKCLPNSPCSLEIQATKLEDSAVYFCASSPQGGLAKNIQYFGAGTRLSVL.

The J gene is TRBJ1-2, the V gene TRBV5-6; D uncertain. Germline V gives CDR1 SGHDT, CDR2 YYEEEE. CDR3 length equals 13 residues. Trimming took off 0 bases at V and 0 bases at J, with 3 bases between the two ends. The CDR3 nucleotides read TGTGCCAGCAGCTTGGGTACTAACTATGGCTACACCTTC. It translates to CASSLGTNYGYTF.

This clone has only one observation. The rearrangement uses TRBV11-3 and TRBJ1-6; TRBD1 matches 8 bases. J lost 7 bases, V lost 11 bases, and 10 bases had no gene match. The CDR3 is made up of 14 amino acids. From germline, CDR1 is SGHNT and CDR2 YENEEA. CDR3 nucleotides: TGTGCCTGCAAGGGGACAGGTTTGAATTCACCCCTCCACTTT. It translates to CACKGTGLNSPLHF.

This chain joins TRBV18 and TRBJ1-2; D unclear. Germline loops: CDR1 KGHSH, CDR2 LQKENI. Trimming shortened V by 3 bases and J by 2 bases, and 7 bases separated the two germline ends. The CDR3 length is 13 residues. This chain's CDR3 is CASSPRENYGYTF. The CDR3, as DNA: TGTGCCAGCTCACCCCGGGAAAACTATGGCTACACCTTC.

V usage is TRBV27 and J usage is TRBJ1-2, with unresolved D. V shed 8 bases and J shed 8 bases, with 6 bases lying between them. CDR1 and CDR2 (germline): MNHEY, SMNVEV (reference sequence). This CDR3 region has 9 residues. The CDR3 loop is CASPQGYTF. CDR3 bases: TGTGCCAGCCCCCAGGGCTACACCTTC.

This rearrangement joins TRBV7-6 to TRBJ2-5, with 7 bases identical to TRBD2. CDR1 is SGHVS and CDR2 is FNYEAQ in the germline V gene. V lost 4 bases, J lost 2 bases, and 1 base stayed unmatched. There are 13 residues in the CDR3. The CDR3 coding sequence is TGTGCCAGCAGCTGGGGGGGGCAAGAGACCCAGTACTTC. Protein product: CASSWGGQETQYF.

The CDR3 loop reads CASSQGTGTNNPYEQYF. As DNA, the CDR3 is TGCGCCAGCAGCCAAGGGACAGGGACTAATAACCCGTACGAGCAGTACTTC. The chain joins TRBV4-1 to TRBJ2-7; a weak D match, TRBD1 (8 bases). Germline V CDR1 and CDR2: MGHRA, YSYEKL. The CDR3 runs 17 residues. V was clipped by 1 base and J by 4 bases, with 20 bases between them.

This clone was seen a single time. The J gene is TRBJ2-3, the V gene TRBV5-1; 11 bases match TRBD1. This CDR3 spans 15 amino acids. Germline CDR1 SGHRS, CDR2 YFSETQ. The trim removed 7 bases at V and 3 bases at J, leaving 7 bases unmatched. The CDR3 sequence: CASRTGGASTDTQYF. The CDR3 DNA is TGCGCCAGCCGGACAGGGGGCGCCTCGACAGATACGCAGTATTTT.

This sequence joins TRBV10-3 and TRBJ2-7, with D perhaps TRBD2 (6 bases). The V end lost 3 bases, the J end lost 3 bases, and 12 bases lay between the germline ends. The CDR3 runs 14 residues. Looked up from germline, CDR1 is ENHRY and CDR2 is SYGVKD. CDR3 protein: CAISDTGGVYEQYF. The DNA for the CDR3 is TGTGCCATCAGTGACACTGGAGGGGTCTACGAGCAGTACTTC.

The chain uses TRBV2 and TRBJ1-3; D unresolved. V dropped 6 bases and J dropped 2 bases, with 14 bases sitting between them. The CDR3 runs 15 residues. Germline V gene sequence: CDR1 SNHLY, CDR2 FYNNEI. DNA for the CDR3: TGTGCCAGCAGCGAAAACCGCGGTGCTGGAAACACCATATATTTT. Translation: CASSENRGAGNTIYF.